A single sample is the source of the 10 T cell receptor beta chains below, sequenced in a study of control samples from healthy donors and cancer patients. Produced via immunoSEQ multiplex PCR; TCRdb's table is partial and in-frame only. The table has some 140,000 clones, about 90% seen once. Sequencing was carried out using PBMCs. These receptors all come from a man in his fifties or sixties with head and neck cancer.

The chain links TRBV14 to TRBJ2-7, with D uncertain. There are 11 residues in the CDR3. V was shortened by 3 bases and J by 2 bases, with 2 bases between the two germline ends. From germline, CDR1 is SGHDN and CDR2 FVKESK. The CDR3 nucleotides are TGTGCCAGCAGCCATGCCTACGAGCAGTACTTC. It specifies CASSHAYEQYF.

The chain has TRBV6-2 or TRBV6-3 and TRBJ2-3; TRBD1 is a possible D gene (5 bases). From germline, CDR1 is MNHEY and CDR2 SVGEGT. The CDR3 length is 17 residues. V was trimmed by 0 bases and J by 2 bases, leaving 15 bases between them. The CDR3 coding sequence is TGTGCCAGCAGTTACTCCAGGGTATCCCTTTCCACAGATACGCAGTATTTT. This encodes CASSYSRVSLSTDTQYF.

The chain employs TRBV13 and TRBJ1-3, with D unclear. CDR3 length: 17 amino acids. Per the germline V gene, CDR1 is PRHDT and CDR2 is FYEKMQ (reference sequence). V lost 0 bases and J 0 bases, leaving 12 bases between the germline ends. CDR3: CASSLGLIGSSGNTIYF. The CDR3 DNA reads TGTGCCAGCAGCTTAGGCCTAATCGGGAGCTCTGGAAACACCATATATTTT.

This clone came up a few times. The chain employs TRBV2 and TRBJ2-7; D could derive from TRBD1 or TRBD2 (5 bases each). This CDR3 has 16 residues. CDR1 is SNHLY and CDR2 is FYNNEI in the germline V gene. The ends were cut back, 7 bases at V and 1 base at J, with 20 bases in the middle. CDR3 DNA: TGTGCCAGCAAGGGGTACGGGGTGGCAAATTCCTACGAGCAGTACTTC. This gives the protein CASKGYGVANSYEQYF.

The rearrangement joins TRBV6-5 to TRBJ2-7; D possibly uses TRBD1 or TRBD2 (5 bases each). The CDR3 is 16 amino acids. V was trimmed by 2 bases and J by 4 bases, leaving 18 bases between them. Germline lookup yields CDR1 MNHEY and CDR2 SVGAGI. CDR3 amino acids: CASSYASRGGRYEQYF. Written as DNA, the CDR3 is TGTGCCAGCAGTTACGCCAGCCGGGGCGGAAGATACGAGCAGTACTTC.

This clone was detected only a few times. The V and J genes are TRBV30 and TRBJ2-1, with 8 bases lining up with TRBD2. The CDR3 contains 15 residues. The V gene end was trimmed by 0 bases and the J gene end by 8 bases; junction bases not matched to a gene: 9. Germline CDR1 reads GTSNPN; CDR2 reads SVGIG (reference sequence). DNA for the CDR3: TGTGCCTGGAGTGTGGCCAGCGGGGGCAGCGATGAGCAGTTCTTC. Its translation: CAWSVASGGSDEQFF.

This clone was seen a single time. This sample also contains other DNA sequences that code for the same CDR3. This chain connects TRBV15 to TRBJ1-5; 12 bases line up with TRBD1. CDR3 length equals 15 residues. V gave up 1 base and J gave up 7 bases; unmatched junction bases: 2. Germline V gene lookup returns CDR1 LNHNV and CDR2 YYDKDF (reference sequence). CDR3 loop: CATSRGDRGRQPQHF. The CDR3 DNA follows: TGTGCCACCAGCAGAGGGGACAGGGGGCGCCAGCCCCAGCATTTT.

The CDR3 loop reads CASSFNGREAFF. The CDR3 DNA sequence: TGTGCCAGCAGTTTTAACGGGAGAGAGGCTTTCTTT. The chain is built from TRBV12-3 or TRBV12-4 and TRBJ1-1; D remains ambiguous. The V end lost 3 bases, the J end lost 11 bases, and 13 bases lay between the germline ends. The CDR3 consists of 12 residues.

The V call is TRBV27, the J call TRBJ2-1; 10 bases match TRBD2. Looked up from germline, CDR1 is MNHEY and CDR2 is SMNVEV (reference sequence). The CDR3 totals 16 residues. Losses at the gene ends were 5 bases for V and 4 bases for J; bases not matched to a gene: 8. The CDR3 reads CASSRTSGPPYNEQFF. The DNA of the CDR3 is TGTGCCAGCAGTCGGACTAGCGGCCCCCCGTACAATGAGCAGTTCTTC.

The rearrangement links TRBV29-1 to TRBJ2-3; D might be TRBD1 (5 bases). Germline loops: CDR1 SQVTM, CDR2 ANQGSEA. The CDR3 has 13 amino acids. Trimming shortened V by 4 bases and J by 5 bases, and 13 bases separated the two germline ends. The CDR3 protein is CSVVQGQGDTQYF. The CDR3 nucleotides read TGCAGCGTTGTGCAGGGCCAAGGAGATACGCAGTATTTT.